This T cell receptor (beta chain) was recorded in a study of blood T cell repertoires in COVID-19. Study details: The United States, Italy and Spain provided the acute and convalescent COVID-19 samples.

Self-reported history from a screening survey and questionnaire set each donor's cohort. Recovered participants had two consecutive negative NP/OP PCR tests, healthcare professional clearance, or symptom resolution. This clone was observed a single time. The germline V gene encodes CDR1 SGHNT and CDR2 YYREEE (reference sequence). The CDR3 spans 17 residues. V shed 1 base, J shed 4 bases, and the junction held 10 bases outside the gene matches. The assay was immunoSEQ multiplex PCR, and TCRdb's table has in-frame clones only and misses some. Among about 200,000 clones listed, about 90% were seen once. Sequencing input: PBMCs or T cells enriched from blood (not recorded which). The chain uses TRBV5-4 and TRBJ2-2; 7 nucleotides agree with TRBD2. The TCR sequence derives from a woman aged 18-29 years who had recovered from COVID-19. CDR3 protein: CASSLTGLSRATGELFF. The CDR3 region has the DNA TGTGCCAGCAGCTTGACGGGACTATCAAGGGCCACCGGGGAGCTGTTTTTT.